This entry lists 15 T cell receptor beta chains sequenced from one sample in a study of tumor and adjacent non-tumor tissue in lung cancer. Three rounds of nested PCR, following a modified ARM-PCR protocol, produced the TCRbeta library. Each CDR3 protein gets one entry after TCRdb re-called the multiplex PCR reads with MiXCR. This sample has about 75,000 distinct CDR3 sequences; roughly 75% occur once, and the top ten carry approximately 30%. RNA was extracted from bulk tissue without any cell sorting. Distant lung tissue was collected more than 3 cm away from the tumor edge. Input material: distant non-tumor lung tissue. The source of these receptors is a woman between 50 and 59 years old with non-small cell lung cancer.

In its sample, this clonotype was seen once. One end of the junction varies from germline; a read error may be responsible. The J gene is TRBJ2-1, the V gene TRBV29-1; 8 bases line up with TRBD2. The CDR3 extends over 14 amino acids. The germline gives CDR1 SQVTM, CDR2 ANQGSEA. CDR3 region: CGVGAGGDYNEQFF. CDR3 nucleotides: TGCGGCGTTGGGGCGGGAGGTGACTACAATGAGCAGTTCTTC.

With respect to this clonotype: A junction end diverges from the germline sequence, so it may reflect a read error. The J gene is TRBJ2-5, the V gene TRBV6-5; maybe TRBD2 (5 bases). The CDR3 spans 15 residues. Germline V lookup: CDR1 MNHEY, CDR2 SVGAGI. The CDR3 DNA reads TGTGCCAGCAGTTATGGCCTCACGCCGGGAAAGACCCAGTATTTC. This encodes CASSYGLTPGKTQYF.

This clonotype was counted at least ten times. This sequence joins TRBV6-1 and TRBJ2-7; perhaps TRBD1 as D (6 bases). The CDR3 runs to 14 residues. The V end lost 6 bases, the J end lost 1 base, and 13 bases lay between the germline ends. Germline V lookup: CDR1 MNHNS, CDR2 SASEGT. CDR3 DNA sequence: TGTGCCAGCAGGAACCCAGGGGAATCCTACGAGCAGTACTTC. This encodes CASRNPGESYEQYF.

This clonotype was counted at least ten times. The chain joins TRBV20-1 to TRBJ2-5; D gene uncertain. V lost 1 base to trimming and J lost 0 bases, with 12 bases between them. CDR3 length: 15 amino acids. Germline CDR1 DFQATT, CDR2 SNEGSKA (reference sequence). CDR3 DNA sequence: TGCAGTGCTAGAGGCTGGTCTGGCGACCAAGAGACCCAGTACTTC. It yields the protein CSARGWSGDQETQYF.

Comment on this clonotype: Being one base from a much bigger clone, this may be a read error. The chain employs TRBV6-6 and TRBJ2-2; D not certain. CDR1 is MNHNY, CDR2 SVGAGI, per germline (reference sequence). Between the trimmed V and J ends, which lost 4 bases and 0 bases, there was a span of 12 bases. The CDR3 extends over 16 amino acids. This chain's CDR3 is CASSLGPDANTGELFF. CDR3 bases: TGTGCCAGCAGTTTGGGTCCAGACGCGAACACCGGGGAGCTGTTTTTT.

Turning to this clonotype: It is likely a read error, because the conserved phenylalanine at the end of the CDR3 is missing. The V call is TRBV11-1, the J call TRBJ2-3, with TRBD1 matching over 7 bases. The J segment lost 6 bases and the V segment lost 9 bases, leaving 12 bases of the junction unmatched. The CDR3 has 14 amino acids. CDR1 and CDR2 from the germline V gene are SGHAT and FQDESV (reference sequence). CDR3: CARSIVTGADTQYS. The CDR3 DNA follows: TGTGCCAGAAGCATAGTTACAGGGGCTGATACGCAGTATTCT.

The sample holds a few counts of this clonotype. A much larger clone sits a single nucleotide away, making a read error possible. Since the CDR3 does not end with the conserved phenylalanine or tryptophan, this likely comes from a read error. Here the CDR3 reads CSASKPGYEQYL. DNA for the CDR3: TGCAGTGCTAGCAAGCCAGGCTACGAGCAGTACCTC. J is TRBJ2-7 and V is TRBV20-1; no firm D call. The CDR3 consists of 12 residues. V was clipped by 3 bases and J by 3 bases, with 9 bases between them. Per the germline V gene, CDR1 is DFQATT and CDR2 is SNEGSKA (reference sequence).

This clonotype came up a few times. A much larger clonotype is one base distant, so this may be a read error. The chain recombines TRBV5-4 with TRBJ2-7, with 8 nucleotides matching TRBD1. Per the germline V gene, CDR1 is SGHNT and CDR2 is YYREEE (reference sequence). This CDR3 has 13 amino acids. Losses at the gene ends were 9 bases for V and 6 bases for J; bases not matched to a gene: 11. CDR3 sequence reads: CANRLQGEIEQYF. In DNA form, the CDR3 reads TGTGCCAACAGGCTACAGGGGGAGATCGAGCAGTACTTC.

This chain connects TRBV28 to TRBJ1-1, with 11 bases fitting TRBD1. Unmatched junction bases numbered 2, after V lost 6 bases and J lost 11 bases. Germline V CDR1 and CDR2: MDHEN, SYDVKM. This CDR3 has 11 residues. CDR3: CASRWTGGAFF. The CDR3 coding sequence is TGTGCCAGCAGATGGACAGGGGGCGCTTTCTTT.

The chain is built from TRBV29-1 and TRBJ2-2, with 10 bases lining up with TRBD2. Germline CDR1 reads SQVTM; CDR2 reads ANQGSEA. V lost 6 bases and J lost 7; bases outside the gene matches: 11. CDR3 length: 15 amino acids. DNA of the CDR3: TGCAGCGTCACGGGGCCTAGCGGGAGTTGCGGGGAGCTGTTTTTT. Encoded protein: CSVTGPSGSCGELFF.

With regard to this clonotype: This sequence may be a read error, since a much larger clone differs from it by one base. This chain connects TRBV12-3 or TRBV12-4 to TRBJ1-1; no reliable D call. The CDR3 spans 11 residues. The CDR3 DNA is TGTGCCAGCAGTGAATACACTGGAGCTTTCTTT. It encodes CASSEYTGAFF.

About this clonotype itself: One end of the junction does not line up with germline, which may come from a read error. The chain is built from TRBV24-1 and TRBJ2-2; unclear D gene. Germline V gene data show CDR1 as KGHDR and CDR2 as SFDVKD. The CDR3 totals 13 residues. The CDR3 protein is CAISDLITEELFF. As DNA, the CDR3 is TGTGCCATCAGTGATTTGATCACCGAGGAGCTGTTTTTT.

This clonotype was recorded at least ten times. This chain links TRBV12-3 or TRBV12-4 with TRBJ2-1; tentatively, D is TRBD2 (5 bases). V lost 4 bases and J 2 bases, leaving 18 bases between the germline ends. The CDR3 consists of 17 residues. In DNA form, the CDR3 reads TGTGCCAGCAGTTCAACCCTATCGGACGGGACCTACAATGAGCAGTTCTTC. This encodes CASSSTLSDGTYNEQFF.

With regard to this clonotype: The final CDR3 position lacks the conserved phenylalanine or tryptophan, pointing to a likely read error. V gene TRBV6-6 combines with J gene TRBJ1-1; 7 positions agree with TRBD1. The CDR3 has 15 amino acids. V shed 11 bases and J 3 bases; nucleotides not matched to a gene: 15. The V gene's germline CDR1 is MNHNY and CDR2 SVGAGI (reference sequence). The CDR3 DNA follows: TGTGCCTGCACACCTGGAGGACAGGCAGACACTGAAGCTTTCTTA. It yields the protein CACTPGGQADTEAFL.

CDR3 region: CSVGAVGDYNEQFF. In DNA form, the CDR3 reads TGCAGCGTCGGGGCGGTAGGGGACTACAATGAGCAGTTCTTC. The chain joins TRBV29-1 to TRBJ2-1; perhaps D is TRBD1 or TRBD2 (5 bases each). The CDR3 runs to 14 residues. Trimming left V 6 bases short and J 3 bases short, with 15 bases between. CDR1 is SQVTM and CDR2 is ANQGSEA in the germline V gene.